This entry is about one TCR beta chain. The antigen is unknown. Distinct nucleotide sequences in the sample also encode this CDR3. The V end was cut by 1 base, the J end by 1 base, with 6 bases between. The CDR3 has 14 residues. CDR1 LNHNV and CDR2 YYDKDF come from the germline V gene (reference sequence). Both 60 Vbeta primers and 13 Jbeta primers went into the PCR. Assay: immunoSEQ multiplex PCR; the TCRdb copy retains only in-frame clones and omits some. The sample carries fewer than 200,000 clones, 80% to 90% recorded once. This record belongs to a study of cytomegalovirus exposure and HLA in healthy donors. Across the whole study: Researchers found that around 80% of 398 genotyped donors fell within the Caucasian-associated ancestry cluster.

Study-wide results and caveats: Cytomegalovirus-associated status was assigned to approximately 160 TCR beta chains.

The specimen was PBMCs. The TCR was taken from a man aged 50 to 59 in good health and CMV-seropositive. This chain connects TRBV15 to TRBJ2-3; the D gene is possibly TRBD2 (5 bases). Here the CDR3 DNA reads TGTGCCACCAGCAGAGGTAGCGGCACAGATACGCAGTATTTT. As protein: CATSRGSGTDTQYF.